The clone carrying this T cell receptor beta chain was seen a few times. What it binds is not known. Using a J-beta primer mix together with a sample-barcoded 5' primer, a second PCR was run for roughly 6 to 12 cycles. TCRdb analysed the 5' RACE reads with MiXCR anew, one entry per CDR3 protein. The table includes 1.5 million to 2 million distinct CDR3 sequences, approximately 39% detected once. CDR1 is MNHNY and CDR2 is SVGAGI in the germline V gene (reference sequence). The CDR3 consists of 14 residues. Trimming took 7 bases from V and 9 from J; bases not matched to a gene: 6. This specimen belongs to a study of blood T cells in healthy people across ages. The study, taken as a whole, reports: A strong correlation between TCR beta diversity and naive T cell percentage was seen. Because donor CMV status was unknown, expanded clonotype changes were possibly confounded.

Donors were systemically healthy Caucasian individuals from Russia aged about 6 to 100 years. The clonotype originates from a human donor in good health. This chain connects TRBV6-6 to TRBJ2-1, with 13 bases lining up with TRBD2. Source material: blood. The CDR3 loop reads CASTLAGGPSEQFF. In nucleotides, the CDR3 is TGTGCCAGCACACTAGCGGGGGGGCCTAGTGAGCAGTTCTTC.